The entry that follows covers one TCR beta chain sequence. The antigen is unknown. The PCR was carried out with 60 Vbeta primers and 13 Jbeta primers. The data were produced by immunoSEQ multiplex PCR, yet TCRdb's version contains in-frame clones alone and is incomplete. Of 150,000 to 200,000 clones listed, roughly four fifths are singletons. The sample originates from a study of cytomegalovirus exposure and HLA in healthy donors. Study-wide results and limits: In most subjects, TCR beta sequences reportedly gave accurate predictions of HLA-A and HLA-B alleles. A later analysis linked around 15,000 TCR beta sequences to HLA alleles at 0.05 false discovery rate.

V shed 5 bases and J 9 bases; nucleotides not matched to a gene: 12. This CDR3 contains 15 residues. Germline V gene sequence: CDR1 LNHDA, CDR2 SQIVND (reference sequence). The sample taken for sequencing was PBMCs. The J gene is TRBJ2-2, the V gene TRBV19; 7 bases align to TRBD2. This TCR came from a woman aged 18-30 years in good health and CMV-seropositive. CDR3 bases: TGTGCCAGTAGTTTCGGACTAGGTCCTAACCGGGAGCTGTTTTTT. Its translation is CASSFGLGPNRELFF.